This paragraph reports one T cell receptor beta chain. The antigen remains unidentified. Sequencing used immunoSEQ multiplex PCR; TCRdb keeps in-frame clones, though not all of them. The top ten hold 11% of the sample, which has approximately 45,000 clones, about 93% seen once. These data originate in a study of OX40 agonist ivuxolimab in advanced cancers. Study at large: Anti-PD-1, anti-PD-L1 or anti-CTLA-4 therapy given earlier was allowed, and about 38% had some.

General study points: Nonresponders included some who also had low normalized T-cell clonal expansion. At 0.1 to 3.0 mg/kg and by week 6, clonal expansion occurred in CD4+ and CD8+ blood T cells.

V lost 6 bases and J lost 0, with 12 bases in between. CDR3 length equals 15 residues. CDR1 is MNHEY and CDR2 is SMNVEV in the germline V gene (reference sequence). This clonotype was obtained from an adult with an advanced solid tumor such as melanoma, head and neck, liver or kidney cancer. The sample here was CD4+ or CD8+ T cells sorted from blood, taken in a trial of the OX40 agonist ivuxolimab. The gene calls are TRBV27 and TRBJ1-5, with D hard to call. This chain's CDR3 is CASSLMGASNQPQHF. The CDR3 DNA sequence: TGTGCCAGCAGCCTAATGGGAGCTAGCAATCAGCCCCAGCATTTT.